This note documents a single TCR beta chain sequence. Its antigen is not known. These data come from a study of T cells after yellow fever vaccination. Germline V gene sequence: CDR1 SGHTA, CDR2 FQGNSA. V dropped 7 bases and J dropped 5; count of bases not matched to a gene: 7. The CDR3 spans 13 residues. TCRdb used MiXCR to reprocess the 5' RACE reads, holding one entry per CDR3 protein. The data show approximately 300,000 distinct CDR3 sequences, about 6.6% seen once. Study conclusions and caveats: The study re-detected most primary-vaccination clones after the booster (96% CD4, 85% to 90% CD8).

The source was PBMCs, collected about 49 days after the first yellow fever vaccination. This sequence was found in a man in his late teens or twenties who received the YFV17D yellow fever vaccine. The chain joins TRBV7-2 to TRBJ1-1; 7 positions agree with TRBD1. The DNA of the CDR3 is TGTGCCAGCAAGGTGACAGGGATAACTGAAGCTTTCTTT. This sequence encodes CASKVTGITEAFF.